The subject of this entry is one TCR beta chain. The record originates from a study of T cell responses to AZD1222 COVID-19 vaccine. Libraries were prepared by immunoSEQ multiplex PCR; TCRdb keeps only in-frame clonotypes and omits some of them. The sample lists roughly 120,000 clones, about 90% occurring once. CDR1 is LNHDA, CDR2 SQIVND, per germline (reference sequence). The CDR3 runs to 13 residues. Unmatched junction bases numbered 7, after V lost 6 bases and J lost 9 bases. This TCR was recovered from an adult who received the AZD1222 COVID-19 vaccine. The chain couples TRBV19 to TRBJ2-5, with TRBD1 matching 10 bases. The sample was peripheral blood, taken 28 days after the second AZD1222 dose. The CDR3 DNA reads TGTGCCAGTAGCACCGGGACAGGGGCGGCCCAGTACTTC. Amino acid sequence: CASSTGTGAAQYF.